A selection of T cell receptor beta chains follows, all from one sample in a study of blood T cell repertoires in COVID-19. TCRdb's table, derived via immunoSEQ multiplex PCR, lists solely in-frame clones and lacks some. The sample includes 55,000 to 90,000 clones, around 89% seen only once; the top ten take 1.3% to 1.5%. Sequenced material: peripheral blood. The receptor set was obtained from a human donor in a cohort sampled during active COVID-19. Both conserved end residues are part of each CDR3. D genes are given only for firm matches. Clone size is stated in some rows and not others, as once, few, many or a class when expanded.

j_call,cdr3_length,clone_size,d_call,v_call,cdr3_aa,cdr3_nt
TRBJ2-2,12,-,-,TRBV18,CASSRETGELFF,TGTGCCAGCTCACGAGAAACCGGGGAGCTGTTTTTT
TRBJ2-1,14,-,-,TRBV5-5,CASSLLTKLNEQFF,TGTGCCAGCAGCTTGCTGACTAAACTGAATGAGCAGTTCTTC
TRBJ1-1,14,-,TRBD1,TRBV2,CASRAGTGRPEAFF,TGTGCCAGCAGAGCCGGGACAGGAAGGCCTGAAGCTTTCTTT
TRBJ2-6,17,-,TRBD1,TRBV5-8,CASSPTGDNSGANVLTF,TGTGCCAGCAGCCCGACAGGGGATAACTCTGGGGCCAACGTCCTGACTTTC
TRBJ2-7,15,-,-,TRBV28,CASSFGKTGTYEQYF,TGTGCCAGCAGTTTTGGGAAGACAGGAACCTACGAGCAGTACTTC
TRBJ2-1,13,-,-,TRBV5-5,CASSLTGSNEQFF,TGTGCCAGCAGCTTAACAGGGAGCAATGAGCAGTTCTTC
TRBJ2-7,14,-,TRBD2,TRBV5-6,CASSLVGGGPEQYF,TGTGCCAGCAGCTTGGTGGGGGGAGGGCCCGAGCAGTACTTC
TRBJ2-5,14,once,-,TRBV5-1,CASSSVADQETQYF,TGCGCCAGCAGCTCCGTAGCGGACCAAGAGACCCAGTACTTC
TRBJ2-3,14,-,-,TRBV11-2,CASSLSRSTDTQYF,TGTGCCAGCAGCTTATCTAGAAGCACAGATACGCAGTATTTT
TRBJ2-3,15,-,-,TRBV5-6,CASSSQRKITDTQYF,TGTGCCAGCAGCTCGCAGCGGAAGATCACAGATACGCAGTATTTT
TRBJ1-2,13,once,-,TRBV7-8,CASSLEQGLGYTF,TGTGCCAGCAGCTTAGAACAGGGTCTGGGCTACACCTTC
TRBJ2-3,15,-,TRBD2,TRBV2,CASRTSGSPGNTQYF,TGTGCCAGCAGAACAAGCGGGAGCCCTGGTAATACGCAGTATTTT
TRBJ2-1,18,-,TRBD2,TRBV10-1,CASSDGRTSGKGDNEQFF,TGCGCCAGCAGTGACGGAAGGACTAGCGGGAAGGGGGACAATGAGCAGTTCTTC
TRBJ1-2,12,-,-,TRBV20-1,CSASPENYGYTF,TGCAGTGCTAGTCCGGAGAACTATGGCTACACCTTC